This TCR beta chain comes out of a study of cytotoxic CD8 clonotypes in ibrutinib-treated CLL. Study findings and constraints: Higher clonality was seen at ibrutinib response and a return toward baseline at progression.

Concerning this clone: Its antigen is undetermined.

Here immunoSEQ multiplex PCR was the method, and the copy in TCRdb shows in-frame clones only, minus some. The table lists fewer than 300,000 clones, 65% to 85% of them singletons. The V and J ends lost 1 base and 0 bases, in that order; junction bases with no gene match: 1. CDR3 length equals 15 residues. Germline CDR1 KGHSH, CDR2 LQKENI. The gene calls are TRBV18 and TRBJ2-7; 9 bases fit TRBD1. The sample here was PBMCs, taken at disease progression, from a patient treated with ibrutinib. The source of this sequence is a human donor with chronic lymphocytic leukemia. The CDR3 DNA follows: TGTGCCAGCTCACCACGGACAGGGGACTCCTACGAGCAGTACTTC. Translated, it gives CASSPRTGDSYEQYF.